This T cell receptor (beta chain) was sequenced in a study of tumor and adjacent non-tumor tissue in lung cancer. Germline values: CDR1 SQVTM, CDR2 ANQGSEA. The CDR3 consists of 13 residues. TCRbeta libraries were built with three rounds of nested PCR, modified from ARM-PCR. TCRdb analysed the multiplex PCR reads with MiXCR anew, one entry per CDR3 protein. The data show over 110,000 distinct CDR3 sequences, with around 65% seen just once and 18% held by the top ten. The template was RNA from unsorted bulk tissue. The count of this clonotype is one. This rearrangement joins TRBV29-1 to TRBJ1-2; D is ambiguous. Sequenced input: lung tumor tissue. This receptor was obtained from a man aged 60 to 69 with small cell lung cancer. The CDR3 protein is CSAEDRGFYGYTF. The CDR3 DNA reads TGCAGTGCTGAAGATCGAGGGTTCTATGGCTACACCTTC.